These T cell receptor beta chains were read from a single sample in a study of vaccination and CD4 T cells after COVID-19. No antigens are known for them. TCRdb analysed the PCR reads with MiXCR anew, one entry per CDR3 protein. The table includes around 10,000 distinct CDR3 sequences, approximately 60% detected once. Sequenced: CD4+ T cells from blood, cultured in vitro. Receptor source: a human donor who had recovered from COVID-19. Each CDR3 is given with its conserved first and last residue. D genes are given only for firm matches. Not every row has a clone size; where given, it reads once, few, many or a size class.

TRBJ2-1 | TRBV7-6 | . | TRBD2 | CASSLERGREQFF | TGTGCCAGCAGCCTCGAGCGGGGCCGTGAGCAGTTCTTC
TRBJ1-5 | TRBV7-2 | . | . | CASSPRQGNQPQHF | TGTGCCAGCAGCCCCCGGCAGGGGAATCAGCCCCAGCATTTT
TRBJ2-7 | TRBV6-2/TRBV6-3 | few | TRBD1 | CASSPGDSSYEQYF | TGTGCCAGCAGTCCTGGGGACAGCTCCTACGAGCAGTACTTC
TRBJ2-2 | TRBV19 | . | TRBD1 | CASSIVAGGTGELFF | TGTGCCAGTAGTATAGTCGCAGGGGGCACCGGGGAGCTGTTTTTT
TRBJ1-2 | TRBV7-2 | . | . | CASSVDGLAGYTF | TGTGCCAGCAGCGTAGACGGGCTGGCGGGCTACACCTTC
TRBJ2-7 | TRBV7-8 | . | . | CASSPRVGLAYEQYF | TGTGCCAGCAGCCCCCGGGTAGGGTTGGCCTACGAGCAGTACTTC
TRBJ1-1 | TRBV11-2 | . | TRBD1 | CASSLVSGQGPYTEAFF | TGTGCCAGCAGCTTAGTCTCGGGACAGGGGCCTTACACTGAAGCTTTCTTT
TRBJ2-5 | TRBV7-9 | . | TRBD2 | CASSLANRIRASGETQYF | TGTGCCAGCAGCTTAGCGAATAGGATTAGGGCTAGCGGAGAGACCCAGTACTTC
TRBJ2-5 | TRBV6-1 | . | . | CASSEVLYQETQYF | TGTGCCAGCAGTGAAGTACTGTACCAAGAGACCCAGTACTTC
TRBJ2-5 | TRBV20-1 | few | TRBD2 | CSAPGLAGGWETQYF | TGCAGTGCCCCCGGACTAGCGGGAGGTTGGGAGACCCAGTACTTC